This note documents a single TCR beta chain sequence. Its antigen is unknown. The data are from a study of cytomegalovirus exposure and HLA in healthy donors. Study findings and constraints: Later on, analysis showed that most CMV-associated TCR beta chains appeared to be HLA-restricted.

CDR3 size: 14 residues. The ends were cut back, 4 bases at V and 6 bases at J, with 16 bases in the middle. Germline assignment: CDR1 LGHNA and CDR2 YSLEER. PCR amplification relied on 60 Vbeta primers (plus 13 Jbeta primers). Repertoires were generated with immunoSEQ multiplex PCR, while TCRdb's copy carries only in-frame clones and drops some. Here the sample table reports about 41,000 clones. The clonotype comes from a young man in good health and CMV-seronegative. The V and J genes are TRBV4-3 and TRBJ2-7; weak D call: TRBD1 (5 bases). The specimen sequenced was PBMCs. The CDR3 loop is CASSLMSTGAEQYF. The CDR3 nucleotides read TGCGCCAGCAGCCTCATGTCAACAGGTGCCGAGCAGTACTTC.